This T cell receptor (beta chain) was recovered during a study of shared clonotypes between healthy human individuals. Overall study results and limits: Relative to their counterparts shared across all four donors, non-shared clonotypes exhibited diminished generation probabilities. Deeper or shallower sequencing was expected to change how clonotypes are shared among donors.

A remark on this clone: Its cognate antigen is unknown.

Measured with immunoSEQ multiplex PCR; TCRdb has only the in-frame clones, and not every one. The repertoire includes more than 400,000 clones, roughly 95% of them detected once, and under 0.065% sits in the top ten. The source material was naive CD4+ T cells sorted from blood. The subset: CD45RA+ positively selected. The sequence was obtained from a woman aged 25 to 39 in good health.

CDR3 loop: CAWSFQEASYEQYF. Here the CDR3 DNA reads TGTGCCTGGAGCTTTCAAGAGGCCTCCTACGAGCAGTACTTC. V is TRBV30 and J is TRBJ2-7; no definite D call. Trimming took off 3 bases at V and 0 bases at J, with 12 bases between the two ends. This CDR3 spans 14 amino acids. Germline V gene lookup returns CDR1 GTSNPN and CDR2 SVGIG (reference sequence).